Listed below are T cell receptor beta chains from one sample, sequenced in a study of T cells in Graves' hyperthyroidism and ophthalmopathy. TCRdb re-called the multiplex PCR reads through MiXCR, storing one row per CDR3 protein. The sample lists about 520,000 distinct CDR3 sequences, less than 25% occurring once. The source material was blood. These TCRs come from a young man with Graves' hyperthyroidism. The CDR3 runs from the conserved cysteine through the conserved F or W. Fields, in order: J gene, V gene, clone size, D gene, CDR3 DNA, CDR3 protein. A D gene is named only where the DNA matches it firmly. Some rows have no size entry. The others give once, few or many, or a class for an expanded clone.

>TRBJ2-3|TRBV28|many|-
TGTGCCAGCAGCAGTCAGCTCGGGACAGATACGCAGTATTTT
CASSSQLGTDTQYF
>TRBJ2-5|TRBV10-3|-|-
TGTGCCACCAGTGCGAGACAGAGCCAAGAGACCCAGTACTTC
CATSARQSQETQYF
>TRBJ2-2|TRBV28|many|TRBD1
TGTGCCAATCCCCCGTCACAGGGGGCGTATTTGGACACCGGGGAGCTGTTTTTT
CANPPSQGAYLDTGELFF
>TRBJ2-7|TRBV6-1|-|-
TGTGCCAGCAGCACTTACAGGGACGAGCAGTACTTC
CASSTYRDEQYF
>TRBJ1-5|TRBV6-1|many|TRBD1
TGTGCCAGCAGTGAATTACCCTCGACAGGGTATAGCAATCAGCCCCAGCATTTT
CASSELPSTGYSNQPQHF
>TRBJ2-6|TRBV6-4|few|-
TGTGCCAGCAGGATCTCAGCCAGCCGCCGCATCTCTGGGGCCAACGTCCTGACTTTC
CASRISASRRISGANVLTF
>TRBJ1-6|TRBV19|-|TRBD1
TGTGCCAGTAGCTCGCCCTACCGGGACAGGAATAATTCACCCCTCCACTTT
CASSSPYRDRNNSPLHF
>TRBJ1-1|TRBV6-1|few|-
TGTGCCAGCAGTCTTCAGGGACACCTGAACACTGAAGCTTTCTTT
CASSLQGHLNTEAFF
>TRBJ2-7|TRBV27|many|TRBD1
TGTGCCAGCAGTTCTAGGACAGGGGCCTACGAGCAGTACTTC
CASSSRTGAYEQYF
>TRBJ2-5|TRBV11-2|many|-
TGTGCCAGCAGCTTAGTGGCTCTGGAGACCCAGTACTTC
CASSLVALETQYF
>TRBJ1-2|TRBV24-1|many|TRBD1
TGTGCCACCCAGGGGGCCCATGGCTACACCTTC
CATQGAHGYTF
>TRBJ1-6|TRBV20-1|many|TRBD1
TGCAGTGCGGGCCAGGGGGCGATGGATAATTCACCCCTCCACTTT
CSAGQGAMDNSPLHF
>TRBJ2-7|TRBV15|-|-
TGTGCCACCATGGGAGGAAGGGAGCAGTACTTC
CATMGGREQYF
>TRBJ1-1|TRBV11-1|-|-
TGTGCCAGCAGCTTCGACCTGGACTTAAGGTACACTGAAGCTTTCTTT
CASSFDLDLRYTEAFF
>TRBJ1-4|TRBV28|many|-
TGTGCCAGCAGTCCCTACAGGAATTCGAATGAAAAACTGTTTTTT
CASSPYRNSNEKLFF
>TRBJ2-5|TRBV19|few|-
TGTGCCAGTAGTAGCGGGTCGTCTAGAGGAGAGACCCAGTACTTC
CASSSGSSRGETQYF
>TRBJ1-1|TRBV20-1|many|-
TGCAGTGCTACTGGAAACACTGAAGCTTTCTTT
CSATGNTEAFF
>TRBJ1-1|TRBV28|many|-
TGTGCCAGCAGTTTAGTCTCGGGGACTGAAGCTTTCTTT
CASSLVSGTEAFF
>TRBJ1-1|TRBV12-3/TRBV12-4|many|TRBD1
TGTGCCAGCAGACACACAGGGGCGTTGAACACTGAAGCTTTCTTT
CASRHTGALNTEAFF
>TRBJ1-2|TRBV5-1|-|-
TGCGTCAGCAGCGGCGGCCAGGGCTACACCTTC
CVSSGGQGYTF
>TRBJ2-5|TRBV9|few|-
TGTGCCAGCAGCGTATGGACGGGGACCCAAGAGACCAAGTACTTC
CASSVWTGTQETKYF
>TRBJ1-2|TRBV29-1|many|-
TGCAGCGTTCCAGGCGCACCCTATGGCTACACCTTC
CSVPGAPYGYTF
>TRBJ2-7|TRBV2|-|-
TGTGCCACCCGTAGAATCCAGGGGTTCGACGAGCAGTACTTC
CATRRIQGFDEQYF
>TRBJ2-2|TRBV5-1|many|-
TGCGCCAGCAGCGGGACATTGAACACCGGGGAGCTGTTTTTT
CASSGTLNTGELFF
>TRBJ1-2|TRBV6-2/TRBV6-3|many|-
TGTGCCAGCAGTTGGGACGGATATGGCTACACCTTC
CASSWDGYGYTF
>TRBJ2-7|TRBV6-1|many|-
TGTGCCAGCAGTACCTTGGGGGGCTACGAGCAGTACTTC
CASSTLGGYEQYF
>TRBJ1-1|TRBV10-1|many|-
TGCGCCAGCCTGGAGGTCATGGGCACTGAAGCTTTCTTT
CASLEVMGTEAFF
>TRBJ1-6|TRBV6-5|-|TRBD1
TGTGCCAGCAGTTACGGGACAGGGCTGAATTCACCCCTCCACTTT
CASSYGTGLNSPLHF
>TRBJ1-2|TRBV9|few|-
TGTGCCAGCAGCCCCGGAGGGCGCGGGAACTATGGCTACACCTTC
CASSPGGRGNYGYTF
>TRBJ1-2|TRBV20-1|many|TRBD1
TGCAGTGCTGAAAAGGGACAGGGGATGAGCTACACCTTC
CSAEKGQGMSYTF
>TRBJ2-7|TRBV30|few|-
TGTGCCTGGAGTGACGGCAGCTCCTACGAGCAGTACTTC
CAWSDGSSYEQYF
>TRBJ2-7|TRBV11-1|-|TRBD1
TGTGCCAGCAGCTTTGTGGGGACAGTAAACTACGAGCAGTACTTC
CASSFVGTVNYEQYF
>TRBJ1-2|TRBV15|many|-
TGTGCCACCAGCAGAATAGGTTCCTATAGCTACACCTTC
CATSRIGSYSYTF
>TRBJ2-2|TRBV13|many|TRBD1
TGTGCCAGCAGCTTAGGGGGACAGGGACGGTCCGGGGAGCTGTTTTTT
CASSLGGQGRSGELFF
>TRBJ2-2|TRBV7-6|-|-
TGTGCCAGCAGCTTAGCGCCAGGCCAGCCGAACACCGGGGAGCTGTTTTTT
CASSLAPGQPNTGELFF
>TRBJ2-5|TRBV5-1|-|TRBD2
TGCGCCAGCAGCTCCCGGCGGGGGACCCAAGAGACCCAGTACTTC
CASSSRRGTQETQYF
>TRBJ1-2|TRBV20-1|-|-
TGCAGACACGGGGCTAACTATGGCTACACCTTC
CRHGANYGYTF
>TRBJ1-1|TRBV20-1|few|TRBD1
TGCAGTGCGGGGACAGGGGACACTGAAGCTTTCTTT
CSAGTGDTEAFF
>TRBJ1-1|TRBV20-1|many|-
TGCAGTGCCGGGAGGCTTGAAGCTTTCTTT
CSAGRLEAFF
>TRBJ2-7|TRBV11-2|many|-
TGTGCCAGCAGCTACTTAGGGGGATACGAGCAGTACTTC
CASSYLGGYEQYF
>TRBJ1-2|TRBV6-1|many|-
TGTGCCAGCAGTGAAGCGGCAGGGAGCTATGGCTACACCTTC
CASSEAAGSYGYTF
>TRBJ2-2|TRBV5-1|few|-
TGCGCCAGCAGCACTTCAGGACTCATAAGACCCGGGGAGCTGTTTTTT
CASSTSGLIRPGELFF
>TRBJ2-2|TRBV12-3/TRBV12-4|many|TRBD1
TGTGCCAGTTGGGGACAGGGTATAATTGGGGAGCTGTTTTTT
CASWGQGIIGELFF
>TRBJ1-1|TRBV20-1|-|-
TGCAGTGCTAGACCGGCGGACGTGGGCACTGAAGCTTTCTTT
CSARPADVGTEAFF
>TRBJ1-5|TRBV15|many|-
TGTGCCACCAGCAGAGATTCCCTGGGGAGCAATCAGCCCCAGCATTTT
CATSRDSLGSNQPQHF
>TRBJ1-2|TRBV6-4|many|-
TGTGCCAGCAGTGACCCGGGGGATAGCTATCGGGACAATGGCTACACCTTC
CASSDPGDSYRDNGYTF
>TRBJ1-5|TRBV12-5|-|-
TGTGCTAGTGGTTTGGTACAAGGTGCTTATGGCAATCAGCCCCAGCATTTT
CASGLVQGAYGNQPQHF
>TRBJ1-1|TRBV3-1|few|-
TGTGCCAGCAGCCAAGATATGGTTGGCACTGAAGCTTTCTTT
CASSQDMVGTEAFF